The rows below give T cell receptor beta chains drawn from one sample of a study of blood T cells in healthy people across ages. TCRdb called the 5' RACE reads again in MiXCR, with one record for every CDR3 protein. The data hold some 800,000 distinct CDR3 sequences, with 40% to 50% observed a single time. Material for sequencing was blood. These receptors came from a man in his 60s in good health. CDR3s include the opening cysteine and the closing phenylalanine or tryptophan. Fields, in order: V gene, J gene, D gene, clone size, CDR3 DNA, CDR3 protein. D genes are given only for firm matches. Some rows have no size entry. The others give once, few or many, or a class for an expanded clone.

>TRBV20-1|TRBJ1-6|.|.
TGCTGTGCTAGAACAACCTCGGGCTCACCCCTCCACTTT
CCARTTSGSPLHF
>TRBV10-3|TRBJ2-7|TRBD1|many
TGTGCCATCAGTGAGAGTGACAGGGAGAACTACGAGCAGTACTTC
CAISESDRENYEQYF
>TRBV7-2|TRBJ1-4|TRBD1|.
TGTGCCAGCAGCTCCCCAGGGACAGGCCAAGAAAAACTGTTTTTT
CASSSPGTGQEKLFF
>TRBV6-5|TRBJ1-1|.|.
TGTGCCAGCAGGCAGGGTCCTGAAGCTTTCTTT
CASRQGPEAFF
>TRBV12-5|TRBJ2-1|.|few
TGTGCTAGTGGTTTGCTCCCGAGTGACAATGAGCAGTTCTTC
CASGLLPSDNEQFF
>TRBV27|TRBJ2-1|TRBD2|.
TGTGCCAGCAGTCGTAGCGGGGGTACCTACAATGAGCAGTTCTTC
CASSRSGGTYNEQFF
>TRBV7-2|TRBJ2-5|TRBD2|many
TGTGCCAGCAGCCCAGGAGTAGCGGGGGTGGGGGAGACCCAGTACTTC
CASSPGVAGVGETQYF
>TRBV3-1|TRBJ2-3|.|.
TGTGCCAGCAGCCCAGGGTGGGTCAGGGCTGGGACAGATACGCAGTATTTT
CASSPGWVRAGTDTQYF
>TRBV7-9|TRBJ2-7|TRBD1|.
TGTGCCAGCAGCCGGGGTTGGACAGGCCAGCAGTACTTC
CASSRGWTGQQYF
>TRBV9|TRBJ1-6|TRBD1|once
TGTGCCAGCAGCGTAGCAGCTGACAGGGGACTCTATAATTCACCCCTCCACTTT
CASSVAADRGLYNSPLHF
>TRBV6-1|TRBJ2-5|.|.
TGTGCCAGCACCCGAAGGGGTGATAGAGAGACCCAGTACTTC
CASTRRGDRETQYF
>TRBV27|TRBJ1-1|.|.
TGTGCCAGCAGCCGGGGAGGGTTCTGGGATGAAGCTTTCTTT
CASSRGGFWDEAFF
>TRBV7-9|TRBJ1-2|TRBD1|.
TGTGCCAGCAACCCTCTACAGGGGGCTGGCTATGGCTACACCTTC
CASNPLQGAGYGYTF
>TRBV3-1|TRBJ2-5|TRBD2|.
TGTGCCAGCAGCTCAGCCGGGACTAGCAGAGAGACCCAGTACTTC
CASSSAGTSRETQYF
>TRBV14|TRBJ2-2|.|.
TGTGCCAGCAGCCAAAATCTGCTCACCGGGGAGCTGTTTTTT
CASSQNLLTGELFF
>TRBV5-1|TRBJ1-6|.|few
TGCGCCAGCAGCGCGTATTGGACAGTAAGGGATATGGTCGGTGATTCACCCCTCCACTTT
CASSAYWTVRDMVGDSPLHF
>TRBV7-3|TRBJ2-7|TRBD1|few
TGTGCCAGCAGCGATCTTACCCCAGGGACAGGGCCCCACGAGCAGTACTTC
CASSDLTPGTGPHEQYF
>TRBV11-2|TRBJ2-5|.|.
TGTGCCAGCAGCTTAGTGTGGAGGGAGACCCAGTACTTC
CASSLVWRETQYF
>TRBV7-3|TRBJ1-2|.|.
TGTGCCAGCAGCTTAGGAGGCCAGGCGGGGGGCTACACCTTC
CASSLGGQAGGYTF
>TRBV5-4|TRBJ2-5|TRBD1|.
TGTGCCAGCAGCTTGGAGGGGGCTAGAAGGGAGACCCAGTACTTC
CASSLEGARRETQYF
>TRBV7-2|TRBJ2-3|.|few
TGTGCCAGCAGCCCACTCGAGGGAGATACGCAGTATTTT
CASSPLEGDTQYF
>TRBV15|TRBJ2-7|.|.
TGTGCCACCAGCAGGGAAGACAGGGAGGGCGAGCAGTACTTC
CATSREDREGEQYF
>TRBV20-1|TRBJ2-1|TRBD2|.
TGCGGTGCTAGAGATACTAGCGGGGCTTTCTCCTACAATGAGCAGTTCTTC
CGARDTSGAFSYNEQFF
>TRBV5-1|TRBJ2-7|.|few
TGCGCCAGCAGCTTTCGGGACAACTCCTACAATGAGCAGTACTTC
CASSFRDNSYNEQYF
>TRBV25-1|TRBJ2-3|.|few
TGTGCCAGCAGTGAACGGGCGGGGAGAGGCACAGATACGCAGTATTTT
CASSERAGRGTDTQYF
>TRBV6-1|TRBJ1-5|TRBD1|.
TGTGCCAGCAGTGAATTCCCCGGACAGGGCGGTCAGCCCCAGCATTTT
CASSEFPGQGGQPQHF
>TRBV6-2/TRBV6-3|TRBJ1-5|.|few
TGTGCCAGCAGCAACGTAGGAAATCAGCCCCAGCATTTT
CASSNVGNQPQHF
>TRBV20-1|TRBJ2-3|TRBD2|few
TGCAGTGCTAGCCCCCTAGCGGGGGGCCCAGATACGCAGTATTTT
CSASPLAGGPDTQYF
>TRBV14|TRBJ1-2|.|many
TGTGCCAGCAGCCGAGACAAGTTTTATGGCTACACCTTC
CASSRDKFYGYTF
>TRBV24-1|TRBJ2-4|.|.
TGTGCCACCAGTGAAAACGAAAACATTCAGTACTTC
CATSENENIQYF
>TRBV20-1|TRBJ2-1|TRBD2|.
TGCAGTGCCCTTTCGGGGGGGAATCACAATGAGCAGTTCTTC
CSALSGGNHNEQFF
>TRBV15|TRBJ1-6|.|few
TGTGCCACCAGCCTTGGTGGCCTTGGACCCCTCCACTTT
CATSLGGLGPLHF
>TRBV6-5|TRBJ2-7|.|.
TGTGCCAGCAGTTACTCGAGGCCAGGGCGGTCCTACGAGCAGTACTTC
CASSYSRPGRSYEQYF
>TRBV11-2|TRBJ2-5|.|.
TGTGCCAGCAGCTTCCAGCTACAAGAGACCCAGTACTTC
CASSFQLQETQYF
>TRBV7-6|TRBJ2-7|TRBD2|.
TGTGCCAGCAGCGCCGGGGGGGTAGGCGAGCAGTACTTC
CASSAGGVGEQYF
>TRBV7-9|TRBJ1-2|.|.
TGTGCCAGCAGCCCCGGGGGGGGACGAAGTGGCTACACCTTC
CASSPGGGRSGYTF
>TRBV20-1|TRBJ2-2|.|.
TGCAGTGCTAGCGACCGGGGCACAGCCACCGGGGAGCTGTTTTTT
CSASDRGTATGELFF
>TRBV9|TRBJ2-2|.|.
TGTGCCAGCAGCATCTCTTCCGGGGAGCTGTTTTTT
CASSISSGELFF
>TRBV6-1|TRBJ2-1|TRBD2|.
TGTGCCAGCAGCCCCGTAGTAGCGGGGGCGGGGAATGAGCAGTTCTTC
CASSPVVAGAGNEQFF
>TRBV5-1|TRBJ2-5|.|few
TGCGCCAGCAGCTTGGTCGTTGGGAAAGAGACCCAGTACTTC
CASSLVVGKETQYF
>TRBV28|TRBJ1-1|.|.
TGTGCCAGCAGTTTTCCGGGAGAGCAATGGGAATTTACTGAAGCTTTCTTT
CASSFPGEQWEFTEAFF
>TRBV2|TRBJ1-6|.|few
TGTGCCAGCAAGGGCGACAGAAGCCATCTCCACTTT
CASKGDRSHLHF